The 28 T cell receptor beta chains presented below share a single source sample, sequenced in a study of CD8+CD57+ T cells in acquired aplastic anemia. Patients selected for sequencing had displayed CD8+CD57+ cell expansion by flow cytometry. It was genomic DNA that served as the template for profiling TCR beta VDJ and CDR3. TCRdb passed the reads through MiXCR, listing each CDR3 protein once. The table includes around 220,000 distinct CDR3 sequences, roughly 53% detected once. Sequencing was carried out using sorted CD4+, CD8+, or CD8+CD57+ T cells (not recorded which) from PBMCs. The receptors were gathered from a human donor with aplastic anemia.

This clonotype was seen at least ten times. The CDR3 sequence is CASSPRSYTGELFF. In DNA, the CDR3 is TGTGCCAGCAGCCCAAGATCGTACACCGGGGAGCTGTTTTTT. This rearrangement joins TRBV7-3 to TRBJ2-2, with no clear D. The V end lost 5 bases, the J end lost 3 bases, and 10 bases lay between the germline ends. The CDR3 is 14 amino acids. Germline lookup yields CDR1 SGHTA and CDR2 FQGTGA.

Worth noting for this clonotype: This may be a read error: a much more frequent sequence differs by one nucleotide. The CDR3 does not close with the conserved phenylalanine or tryptophan, likely indicating a read error. The genes are TRBV20-1 and TRBJ1-6; D is possibly TRBD1 (6 bases). Germline V lookup: CDR1 DFQATT, CDR2 SNEGSKA (reference sequence). Trimming cost V 6 bases and J 4 bases, with 13 bases left between them. This CDR3 region has 14 residues. CDR3 DNA sequence: TGCAGTGCCGGGGTAGGGGGGTATAATTCACCCCTCCACTCT. This sequence encodes CSAGVGGYNSPLHS.

As concerns this clonotype: At one end, the junction sequence differs from germline, possibly due to a read error. The chain couples TRBV5-1 to TRBJ2-7; 9 nucleotides agree with TRBD1. CDR1 and CDR2 from the germline V gene are SGHRS and YFSETQ. This CDR3 comprises 13 residues. CDR3 DNA: TGTGCCAGCAGCAAAACAGGGGGCGACGAGCAGTACTTC. Amino acids: CASSKTGGDEQYF.

This clonotype has more than one count but fewer than ten. Lacking the conserved final phenylalanine or tryptophan, this CDR3 likely reflects a read error. This rearrangement joins TRBV5-1 to TRBJ1-5; 9 bases fit TRBD1. The V and J ends lost 4 bases and 2 bases, in that order; junction bases with no gene match: 4. Germline-derived CDR1 and CDR2 are SGHRS and YFSETQ. This CDR3 comprises 15 residues. The CDR3 DNA follows: TGCGCCAGCAGCCTAACAGGGGGCCGCAATCAGCCCCAGCATTCT. Residues: CASSLTGGRNQPQHS.

J is TRBJ2-3 and V is TRBV25-1, with 9 positions matching TRBD2. This CDR3 is 16 amino acids long. Germline V CDR1 and CDR2: MGHDK, SYGVNS. V lost 5 bases and J lost 5; bases outside the gene matches: 11. The CDR3 bases are TGTGCCAGCAGTCTGGGCGGGAGGGCCAGCGGAGATACGCAGTATTTT. It encodes CASSLGGRASGDTQYF.

The rearrangement uses TRBV15 and TRBJ1-6; possible D gene TRBD1, 6 bases. V was cut by 3 bases and J by 4 bases, with 10 bases left in between. The CDR3 consists of 15 residues. Germline CDR1 is LNHNV and CDR2 is YYDKDF (reference sequence). CDR3 sequence reads: CATSSDRQYNSPLHF. CDR3 in DNA: TGTGCCACCAGCAGTGACAGGCAATATAATTCACCCCTCCACTTT.

This sequence joins TRBV9 and TRBJ2-1, with 12 bases identical to TRBD2. The CDR3 is made up of 17 amino acids. CDR1 SGDLS and CDR2 YYNGEE come from the germline V gene. V lost 3 bases to trimming and J lost 7 bases; unmatched junction nucleotides: 11. CDR3 in amino acids: CASSAPVRTSGENEQFF. CDR3 in DNA: TGTGCCAGCAGCGCACCGGTCAGGACTAGCGGGGAAAATGAGCAGTTCTTC.

This clonotype was seen ten or more times. This chain connects TRBV7-8 to TRBJ2-7; D tentatively reads TRBD1 or TRBD2 (5 bases each). Germline CDR1 reads SGHVS; CDR2 reads FQNEAQ. This CDR3 spans 15 amino acids. Trimming took 0 bases from V and 2 from J, leaving 11 bases between them. DNA of the CDR3: TGTGCCAGCAGCTTAGCGCGAAGGGGACCCTACGAGCAGTACTTC. Its translation: CASSLARRGPYEQYF. The full variable domain, in which reference TRBV7-8 and TRBJ2-7 provide the parts outside the CDR3, is GAGVSQSPRYKVAKRGQDVALRCDPISGHVSLFWYQQALGQGPEFLTYFQNEAQLDKSGLPSDRFFAERPEGSVSTLKIQRTQQEDSAVYLCASSLARRGPYEQYFGPGTRLTVT.

This chain uses TRBV7-2 with TRBJ1-2; perhaps TRBD1 as D (6 bases). The CDR3 totals 15 residues. Germline values: CDR1 SGHTA, CDR2 FQGNSA. V lost 4 bases and J lost 1, with 13 bases in between. The DNA for the CDR3 is TGTGCCAGCAGCTCTCTAAGGACAGTTAACTATGGCTACACCTTC. It codes for CASSSLRTVNYGYTF.

This rearrangement joins TRBV27 to TRBJ1-4, with D hard to call. The CDR3 covers 14 residues. Trimming took off 4 bases at V and 4 bases at J, with 10 bases between the two ends. Per germline, CDR1 MNHEY and CDR2 SMNVEV (reference sequence). The CDR3 sequence is CASSSSRNNEKLFF. The CDR3 nucleotides are TGTGCCAGCAGTTCGTCAAGAAATAATGAAAAACTGTTTTTT.

V and J are TRBV5-1 and TRBJ2-3, with TRBD2 matching over 14 bases. V shed 3 bases and J 9 bases; nucleotides not matched to a gene: 9. In germline, CDR1 is SGHRS, CDR2 YFSETQ. The CDR3 is 16 residues long. CDR3 sequence reads: CASSSRTSGGPGTQYF. The CDR3 nucleotides are TGCGCCAGCAGCTCCCGGACTAGCGGGGGGCCGGGGACGCAGTATTTT. The full variable domain, with the rest looked up from reference TRBV5-1 and TRBJ2-3, is KAGVTQTPRYLIKTRGQQVTLSCSPISGHRSVSWYQQTPGQGLQFLFEYFSETQRNKGNFPGRFSGRQFSNSRSEMNVSTLELGDSALYLCASSSRTSGGPGTQYFGPGTRLTVL.

V gene TRBV2 combines with J gene TRBJ2-3; 10 bases are shared with TRBD1. V lost 3 bases and J lost 4; bases outside the gene matches: 1. The length of the CDR3 is 14 residues. Germline assignment: CDR1 SNHLY and CDR2 FYNNEI. Here the CDR3 reads CASSDGQGADTQYF. The DNA for the CDR3 is TGTGCCAGCAGTGACGGACAGGGGGCAGATACGCAGTATTTT. Drawing the rest from reference TRBV2 and TRBJ2-3, the complete variable domain is EPEVTQTPSHQVTQMGQEVILRCVPISNHLYFYWYRQILGQKVEFLVSFYNNEISEKSEIFDDQFSVERPDGSNFTLKIRSTKLEDSAMYFCASSDGQGADTQYFGPGTRLTVL.

This clonotype has at least ten counts. V is TRBV19 and J is TRBJ2-6; 7 bases line up with TRBD1. This CDR3 comprises 18 residues. Looked up from germline, CDR1 is LNHDA and CDR2 is SQIVND (reference sequence). V shed 5 bases, J shed 0 bases, and the junction held 10 bases outside the gene matches. In nucleotides, the CDR3 is TGTGCCAGTAGTCCCCCCCTGACAGGGAGCTCTGGGGCCAACGTCCTGACTTTC. Its protein product is CASSPPLTGSSGANVLTF. Combining the CDR3 with reference TRBV19 and TRBJ2-6 gives the whole variable domain DGGITQSPKYLFRKEGQNVTLSCEQNLNHDAMYWYRQDPGQGLRLIYYSQIVNDFQKGDIAEGYSVSREKKESFPLTVTSAQKNPTAFYLCASSPPLTGSSGANVLTFGAGSRLTVL.

The chain uses TRBV7-9 and TRBJ1-1, with D tentatively TRBD1 (6 bases). Between the trimmed V and J ends, which lost 4 bases and 4 bases, there was a span of 10 bases. Germline V CDR1 and CDR2: SEHNR, FQNEAQ (reference sequence). CDR3 size: 13 residues. The CDR3 region has the DNA TGTGCCAGCAGCTCTTCGGGGGCCACTGAAGCTTTCTTT. This sequence encodes CASSSSGATEAFF.

The rearrangement uses TRBV2 and TRBJ2-5; TRBD2 agrees at 10 bases. Germline-derived CDR1 and CDR2 are SNHLY and FYNNEI. J was trimmed by 4 bases and V by 5 bases; bases with no gene match: 10. The CDR3 contains 16 residues. CDR3 residues: CASSTPKTSGRETQYF. CDR3 DNA: TGTGCCAGCAGTACACCAAAGACTAGCGGGCGAGAGACCCAGTACTTC. The complete variable domain, with remaining parts taken from reference TRBV2 and TRBJ2-5, reads EPEVTQTPSHQVTQMGQEVILRCVPISNHLYFYWYRQILGQKVEFLVSFYNNEISEKSEIFDDQFSVERPDGSNFTLKIRSTKLEDSAMYFCASSTPKTSGRETQYFGPGTRLLVL.

This clonotype was seen only once. V usage is TRBV20-1 and J usage is TRBJ2-7; D remains ambiguous. Germline assignment: CDR1 DFQATT and CDR2 SNEGSKA (reference sequence). The CDR3 totals 13 residues. With 6 bases removed from V and 0 bases from J, the gap between germline ends came to 12 bases. CDR3 loop: CSAVKVGSYEQYF. As DNA, the CDR3 is TGCAGTGCCGTGAAGGTGGGCTCCTACGAGCAGTACTTC.

This clonotype was counted ten times or more. This sequence joins TRBV20-1 and TRBJ1-5; no firm D call. The CDR3 sequence is 13 residues long. Between the trimmed V and J ends, which lost 3 bases and 0 bases, there was a span of 6 bases. The germline V gene encodes CDR1 DFQATT and CDR2 SNEGSKA (reference sequence). The CDR3 protein is CSARKGSNQPQHF. The CDR3 DNA is TGCAGTGCTAGGAAGGGTAGCAATCAGCCCCAGCATTTT.

There are many counts of this clonotype. The chain uses TRBV6-1 and TRBJ1-1; D gene unclear. This CDR3 has 14 residues. V was shortened by 4 bases and J by 0 bases, with 9 bases between the two germline ends. From germline, CDR1 is MNHNS and CDR2 SASEGT. The CDR3 protein is CASSVWTVNTEAFF. The DNA of the CDR3 is TGTGCCAGCAGTGTTTGGACGGTGAACACTGAAGCTTTCTTT.

This chain joins TRBV10-2 and TRBJ1-2; D ambiguous. The V and J ends lost 3 bases and 5 bases respectively, with 10 bases between them. CDR3 length: 13 amino acids. In germline, CDR1 is WSHSY, CDR2 SAAADI. CDR3 coding DNA: TGCGCCAGCAGTGAACCCGTTGGTTATGGCTACACCTTC. This translates into CASSEPVGYGYTF.

In its sample, this clonotype was seen a few times. The chain employs TRBV10-3 and TRBJ2-1; TRBD2 agrees at 9 bases. V was pared by 6 bases and J by 5 bases, with 5 bases of the junction left unmatched. From germline, CDR1 is ENHRY and CDR2 SYGVKD. The CDR3 covers 14 residues. CDR3 region: CAISVRLADNEQFF. CDR3 DNA: TGTGCCATCAGCGTAAGACTAGCGGACAATGAGCAGTTCTTC.

The chain has TRBV7-2 and TRBJ1-5; tentative D call: TRBD1 (5 bases). The CDR3 is made up of 13 amino acids. Germline lookup yields CDR1 SGHTA and CDR2 FQGNSA. Between the trimmed V and J ends, which lost 4 bases and 7 bases, there was a span of 11 bases. The CDR3 protein is CASSSKGRQPQHF. Here the CDR3 DNA reads TGTGCCAGCAGCTCAAAGGGGAGACAGCCCCAGCATTTT.

This clonotype appeared once. The junction shows a germline mismatch at one end, possibly a read error. This chain joins TRBV15 and TRBJ2-3; the match to TRBD1 covers 11 bases. The CDR3 sequence is 16 residues long. Germline-derived CDR1 and CDR2 are LNHNV and YYDKDF (reference sequence). The CDR3 DNA reads TGCGCCAGCAGCACGAGGGACAGGGGGTTCTCAGATACGCAGTATTTT. Its protein product is CASSTRDRGFSDTQYF.

This chain uses TRBV7-9 with TRBJ1-2; 11 nucleotides line up with TRBD1. Germline CDR1 and CDR2: SEHNR and FQNEAQ (reference sequence). J was trimmed by 7 bases and V by 3 bases; bases with no gene match: 7. This CDR3 has 15 amino acids. CDR3 region: CASSFVDRGRSGYTF. CDR3 in DNA: TGTGCCAGCAGCTTCGTGGACAGGGGGCGATCTGGCTACACCTTC.

V usage is TRBV20-1 and J usage is TRBJ1-6; D gene ambiguous. CDR1 and CDR2 (germline): DFQATT, SNEGSKA (reference sequence). The CDR3 contains 14 residues. V was clipped by 0 bases and J by 6 bases, with 9 bases between them. The CDR3 coding sequence is TGCAGTGCTAGAGATCAACAGATTAATTCACCCCTCCACTTT. This codes for CSARDQQINSPLHF.

For this clonotype: A read error may explain this, as a much larger clone is one base away. The V gene is TRBV10-3, the J gene TRBJ2-3, with TRBD2 matching 9 bases. The CDR3 loop spans 14 amino acids. CDR1 is ENHRY, CDR2 SYGVKD, per germline. V shed 4 bases and J 2 bases; nucleotides not matched to a gene: 1. In nucleotides, the CDR3 is TGTGCCATCAGTGGCGGGGGGGCCACAGATACGCAGTATTTT. Translating it yields CAISGGGATDTQYF.

In this sample, this clonotype turned up once. The conserved final phenylalanine or tryptophan is absent from the CDR3, which likely points to a read error. The rearrangement links TRBV15 to TRBJ2-3; 10 bases match TRBD1. The CDR3 contains 16 residues. In germline, CDR1 is LNHNV, CDR2 YYDKDF (reference sequence). V shed 2 bases and J 1 base; nucleotides not matched to a gene: 3. CDR3 sequence: CATSRRDRGGTDTQYL. Here the CDR3 DNA reads TGTGCCACCAGCAGAAGGGACAGGGGCGGCACAGATACGCAGTATCTT.

The CDR3 loop reads CSVDSGNQYF. The CDR3 DNA reads as TGCAGCGTGGACTCAGGGAATCAGTACTTC. V is TRBV29-1 and J is TRBJ2-5; D may be TRBD1 or TRBD2 (5 bases each). CDR3 length: 10 residues. The ends were cut back, 6 bases at V and 11 bases at J, with 13 bases in the middle. Germline values: CDR1 SQVTM, CDR2 ANQGSEA.

The V and J genes are TRBV20-1 and TRBJ2-5, with 9 bases lining up with TRBD2. The germline gives CDR1 DFQATT, CDR2 SNEGSKA (reference sequence). This CDR3 has 12 amino acids. The CDR3 reads CRPTSGIGAQYF. CDR3 in DNA: TGCAGGCCGACTAGCGGTATAGGGGCCCAGTACTTC.